Listed here is a single T cell receptor (beta chain). Its antigen is unidentified. This entry comes from a study of beta chain features in type 1 diabetes. Overall study context: The examined sorted cells totaled 107,917,701 across samples.

Regarding the study as a whole: The study found moderately but significantly shorter TCRB CDR3s in all four CD4+ subsets of Type 1 diabetes patients.

All of the isolated RNA was reverse transcribed, so expressed TCRB transcripts were sequenced. The repertoire was sequenced with immunoSEQ multiplex PCR; TCRdb's copy has only in-frame clones and lacks some. This sample has about 130,000 clones, with just over 9% found just once. The germline CDR1 and CDR2 sequences are MNHEY and SMNVEV (reference sequence). With V trimmed by 5 bases and J by 8 bases, 8 bases remained unmatched. This CDR3 comprises 13 residues. In total, each donor contributed a single heparinised blood draw that averaged roughly 100 mL. The origin of this receptor is a man aged 18 to 29 in good health. Input material: central memory CD4+ T cells from blood. V is TRBV27 and J is TRBJ1-2; 7 bases line up with TRBD1. The CDR3 here is CASSIQGSGGYTF. As DNA, the CDR3 is TGTGCCAGCAGTATACAGGGGTCGGGGGGCTACACCTTC.